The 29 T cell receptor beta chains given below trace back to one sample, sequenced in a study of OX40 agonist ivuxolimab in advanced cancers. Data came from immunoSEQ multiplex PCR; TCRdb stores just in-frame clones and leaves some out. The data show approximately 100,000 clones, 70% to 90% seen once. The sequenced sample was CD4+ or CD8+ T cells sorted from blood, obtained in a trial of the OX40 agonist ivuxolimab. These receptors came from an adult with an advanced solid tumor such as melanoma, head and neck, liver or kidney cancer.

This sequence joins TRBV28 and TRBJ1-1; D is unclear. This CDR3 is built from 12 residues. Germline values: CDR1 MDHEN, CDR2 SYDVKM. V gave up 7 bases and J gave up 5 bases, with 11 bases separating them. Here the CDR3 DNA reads TGTGCCAGCAAATGGGGAGGGACTGAAGCTTTCTTT. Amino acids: CASKWGGTEAFF.

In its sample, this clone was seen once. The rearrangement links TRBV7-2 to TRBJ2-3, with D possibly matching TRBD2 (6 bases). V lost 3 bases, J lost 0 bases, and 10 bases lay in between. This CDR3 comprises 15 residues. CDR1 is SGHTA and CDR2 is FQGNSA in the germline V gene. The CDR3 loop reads CASSLMGLSTDTQYF. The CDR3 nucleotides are TGTGCCAGCAGCTTGATGGGACTCAGCACAGATACGCAGTATTTT.

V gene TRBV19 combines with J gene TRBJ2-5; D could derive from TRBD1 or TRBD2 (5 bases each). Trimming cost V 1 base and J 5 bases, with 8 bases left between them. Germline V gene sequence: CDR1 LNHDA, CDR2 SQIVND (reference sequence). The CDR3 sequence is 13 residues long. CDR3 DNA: TGTGCCAGTAGTATAGCTGGGGGTGAGACCCAGTACTTC. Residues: CASSIAGGETQYF.

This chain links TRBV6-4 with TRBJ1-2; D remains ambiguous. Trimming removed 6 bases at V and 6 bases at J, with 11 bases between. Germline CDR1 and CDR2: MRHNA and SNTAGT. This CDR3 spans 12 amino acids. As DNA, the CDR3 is TGTGCCAGCAGATTAACGGACCATGGCTACACCTTC. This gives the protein CASRLTDHGYTF.

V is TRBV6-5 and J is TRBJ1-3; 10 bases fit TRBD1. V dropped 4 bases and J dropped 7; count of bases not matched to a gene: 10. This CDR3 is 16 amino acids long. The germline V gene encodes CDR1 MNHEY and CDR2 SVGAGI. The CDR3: CASSLGQGSVGNTIYF. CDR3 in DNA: TGTGCCAGCAGTTTGGGACAGGGGAGCGTTGGGAACACCATATATTTT.

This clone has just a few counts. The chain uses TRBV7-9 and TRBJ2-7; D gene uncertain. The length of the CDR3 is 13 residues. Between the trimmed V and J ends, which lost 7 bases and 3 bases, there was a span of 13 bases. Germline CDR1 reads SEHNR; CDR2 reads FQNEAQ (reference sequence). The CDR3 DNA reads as TGTGCCAGCACCAGAGACGTAAACTACGAGCAGTACTTC. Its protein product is CASTRDVNYEQYF.

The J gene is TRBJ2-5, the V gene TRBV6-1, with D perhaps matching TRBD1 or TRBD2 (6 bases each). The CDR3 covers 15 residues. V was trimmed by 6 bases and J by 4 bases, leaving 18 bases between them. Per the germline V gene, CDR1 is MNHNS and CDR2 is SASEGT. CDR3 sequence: CASRRGDYDRETQYF. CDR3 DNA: TGTGCCAGCAGGAGGGGGGATTACGACCGAGAGACCCAGTACTTC.

CDR3 amino acids: CAGGQGLYGYTF. DNA of the CDR3: TGTGCCGGGGGACAGGGCCTCTATGGCTACACCTTC. This rearrangement joins TRBV30 to TRBJ1-2, with 9 positions matching TRBD1. Germline V gene sequence: CDR1 GTSNPN, CDR2 SVGIG (reference sequence). The CDR3 runs 12 residues. After removal of 8 bases from V and 4 bases from J, the junction contained 5 bases not matched to a gene.

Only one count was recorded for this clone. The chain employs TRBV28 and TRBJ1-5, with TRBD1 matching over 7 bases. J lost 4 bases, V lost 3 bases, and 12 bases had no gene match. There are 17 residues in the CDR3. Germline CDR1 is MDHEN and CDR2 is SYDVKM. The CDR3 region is CASSFGVADRRNQPQHF. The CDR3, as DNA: TGTGCCAGCAGTTTCGGGGTAGCGGACAGGCGAAATCAGCCCCAGCATTTT. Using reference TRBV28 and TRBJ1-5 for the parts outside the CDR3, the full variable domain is DVKVTQSSRYLVKRTGEKVFLECVQDMDHENMFWYRQDPGLGLRLIYFSYDVKMKEKGDIPEGYSVSREKKERFSLILESASTNQTSMYLCASSFGVADRRNQPQHFGDGTRLSIL.

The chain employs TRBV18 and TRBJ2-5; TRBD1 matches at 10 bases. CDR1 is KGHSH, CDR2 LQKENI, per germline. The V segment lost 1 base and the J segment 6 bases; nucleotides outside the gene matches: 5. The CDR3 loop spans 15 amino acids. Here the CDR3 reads CASSPRTGGRKTQYF. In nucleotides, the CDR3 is TGTGCCAGCTCACCACGGACAGGGGGACGTAAGACCCAGTACTTC.

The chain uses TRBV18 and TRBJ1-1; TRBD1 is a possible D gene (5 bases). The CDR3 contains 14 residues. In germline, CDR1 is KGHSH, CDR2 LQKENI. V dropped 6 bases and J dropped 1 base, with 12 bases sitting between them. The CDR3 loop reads CASSGGPGNTEAFF. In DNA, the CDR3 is TGTGCCAGCTCTGGGGGTCCTGGGAACACTGAAGCTTTCTTT.

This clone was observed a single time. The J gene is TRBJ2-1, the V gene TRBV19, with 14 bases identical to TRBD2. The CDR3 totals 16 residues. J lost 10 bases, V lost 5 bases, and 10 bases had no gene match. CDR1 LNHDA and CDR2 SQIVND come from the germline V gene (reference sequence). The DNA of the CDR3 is TGTGCCAGTAGTCCCCGACTAGCGGGGGGGCCTGGCGAGCAGTTCTTC. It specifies CASSPRLAGGPGEQFF.

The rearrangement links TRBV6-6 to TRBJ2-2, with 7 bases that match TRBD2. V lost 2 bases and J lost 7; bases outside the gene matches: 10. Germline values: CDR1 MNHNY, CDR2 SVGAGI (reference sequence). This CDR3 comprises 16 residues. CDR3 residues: CASSYSRLANGGELFF. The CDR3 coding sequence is TGTGCCAGCAGTTACAGTCGACTAGCAAATGGCGGGGAGCTGTTTTTT.

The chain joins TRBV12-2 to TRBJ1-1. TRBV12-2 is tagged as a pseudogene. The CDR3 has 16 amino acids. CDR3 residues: CASRFGGRAQNTEAFF. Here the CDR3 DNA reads TGTGCAAGTCGCTTTGGTGGAAGGGCCCAGAACACTGAAGCTTTCTTT.

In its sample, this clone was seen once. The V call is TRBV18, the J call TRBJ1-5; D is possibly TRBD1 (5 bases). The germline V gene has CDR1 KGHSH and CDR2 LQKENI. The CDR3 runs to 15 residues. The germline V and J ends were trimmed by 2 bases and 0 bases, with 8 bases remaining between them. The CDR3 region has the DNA TGTGCCAGCTCACCAGGGGCCCTTAGCAATCAGCCCCAGCATTTT. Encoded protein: CASSPGALSNQPQHF.

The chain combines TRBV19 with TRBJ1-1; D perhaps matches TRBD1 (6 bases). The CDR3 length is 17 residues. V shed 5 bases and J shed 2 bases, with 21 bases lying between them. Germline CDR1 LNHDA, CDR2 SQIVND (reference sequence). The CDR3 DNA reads TGTGCCAGTAGTGGTACAGGGAACCCTGAACGTAACACTGAAGCTTTCTTT. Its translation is CASSGTGNPERNTEAFF.

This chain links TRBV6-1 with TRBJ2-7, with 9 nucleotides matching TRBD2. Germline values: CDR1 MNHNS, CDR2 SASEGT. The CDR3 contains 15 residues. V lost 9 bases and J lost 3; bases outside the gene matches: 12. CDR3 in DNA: TGTGCCAGTCCCCGGGGTCTAGCGGGGAGCTACGAGCAGTACTTC. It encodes CASPRGLAGSYEQYF.

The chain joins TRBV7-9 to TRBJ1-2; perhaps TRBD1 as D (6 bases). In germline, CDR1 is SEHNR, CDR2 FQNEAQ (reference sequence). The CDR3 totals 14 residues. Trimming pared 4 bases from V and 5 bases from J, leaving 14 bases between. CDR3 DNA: TGTGCCAGCAGCTCAGGGGCCCCCCTTTATGGCTACACCTTC. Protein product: CASSSGAPLYGYTF.

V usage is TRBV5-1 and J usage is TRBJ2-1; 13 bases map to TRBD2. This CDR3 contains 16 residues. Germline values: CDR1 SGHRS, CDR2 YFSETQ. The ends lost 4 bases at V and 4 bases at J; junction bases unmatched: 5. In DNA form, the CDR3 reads TGCGCCAGCAGCCCGGGACTAGCGGGGCCTTACAATGAGCAGTTCTTC. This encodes CASSPGLAGPYNEQFF.

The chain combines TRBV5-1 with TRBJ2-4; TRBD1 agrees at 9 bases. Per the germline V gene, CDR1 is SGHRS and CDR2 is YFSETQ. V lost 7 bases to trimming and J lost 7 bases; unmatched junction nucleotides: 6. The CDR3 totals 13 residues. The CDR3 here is CASGGTGMNIQYF. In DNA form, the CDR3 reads TGCGCCAGCGGTGGGACAGGGATGAACATTCAGTACTTC.

CDR3 region: CASSLLSSGGAGPDTQYF. In DNA form, the CDR3 reads TGTGCCAGCAGCTTATTATCTAGCGGGGGGGCTGGTCCAGATACGCAGTATTTT. The chain carries TRBV11-2 and TRBJ2-3, with 12 positions matching TRBD2. V shed 2 bases, J shed 4 bases, and the junction held 10 bases outside the gene matches. Per germline, CDR1 SGHAT and CDR2 FQNNGV. There are 18 residues in the CDR3.

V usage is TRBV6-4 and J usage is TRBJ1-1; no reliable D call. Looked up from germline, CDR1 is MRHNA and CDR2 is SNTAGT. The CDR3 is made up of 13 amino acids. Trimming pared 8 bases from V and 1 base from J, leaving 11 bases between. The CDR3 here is CASSVQPNTEAFF. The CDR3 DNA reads TGTGCCAGCTCGGTGCAACCGAACACTGAAGCTTTCTTT.

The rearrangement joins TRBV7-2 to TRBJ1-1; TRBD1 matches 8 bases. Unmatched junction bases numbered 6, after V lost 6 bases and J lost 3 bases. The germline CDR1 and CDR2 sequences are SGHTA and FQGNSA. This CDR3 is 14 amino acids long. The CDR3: CASRPGGADTEAFF. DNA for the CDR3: TGTGCCAGCAGGCCAGGGGGCGCGGACACTGAAGCTTTCTTT. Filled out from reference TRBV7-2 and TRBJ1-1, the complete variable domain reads GAGVSQSPSNKVTEKGKDVELRCDPISGHTALYWYRQSLGQGLEFLIYFQGNSAPDKSGLPSDRFSAERTGGSVSTLTIQRTQQEDSAVYLCASRPGGADTEAFFGQGTRLTVV.

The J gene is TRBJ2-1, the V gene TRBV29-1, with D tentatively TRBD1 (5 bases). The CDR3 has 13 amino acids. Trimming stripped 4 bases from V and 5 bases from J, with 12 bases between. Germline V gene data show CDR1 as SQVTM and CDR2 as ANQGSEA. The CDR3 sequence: CSVGGPSNNEQFF. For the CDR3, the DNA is TGCAGCGTTGGGGGCCCCTCAAACAATGAGCAGTTCTTC.

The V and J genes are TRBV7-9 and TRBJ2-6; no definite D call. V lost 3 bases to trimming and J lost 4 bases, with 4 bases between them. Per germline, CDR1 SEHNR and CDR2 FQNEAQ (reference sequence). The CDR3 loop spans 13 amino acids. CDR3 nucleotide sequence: TGTGCCAGCAGCTTCGCGGGGGCCAACGTCCTGACTTTC. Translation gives CASSFAGANVLTF.

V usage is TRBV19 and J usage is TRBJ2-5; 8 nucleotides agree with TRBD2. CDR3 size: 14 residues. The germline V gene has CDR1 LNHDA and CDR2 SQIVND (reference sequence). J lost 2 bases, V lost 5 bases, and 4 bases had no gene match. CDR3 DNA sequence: TGTGCCAGTAGTCACGGGGGGGCACAAGAGACCCAGTACTTC. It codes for CASSHGGAQETQYF.

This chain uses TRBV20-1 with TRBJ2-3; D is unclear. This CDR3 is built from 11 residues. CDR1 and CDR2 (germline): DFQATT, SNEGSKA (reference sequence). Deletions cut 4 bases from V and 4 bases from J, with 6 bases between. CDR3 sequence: CSAKLSDTQYF. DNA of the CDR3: TGCAGTGCTAAGTTATCAGATACGCAGTATTTT.

The CDR3 sequence: CASSLDTRTASSGEQYF. For the CDR3, the DNA is TGCGCCAGCAGCTTGGATACGAGAACGGCCTCTTCGGGCGAGCAGTACTTC. The chain joins TRBV5-1 to TRBJ2-7; no firm D call. CDR1 and CDR2 from the germline V gene are SGHRS and YFSETQ. The CDR3 sequence is 17 residues long. Trimming stripped 0 bases from V and 6 bases from J, with 22 bases between.

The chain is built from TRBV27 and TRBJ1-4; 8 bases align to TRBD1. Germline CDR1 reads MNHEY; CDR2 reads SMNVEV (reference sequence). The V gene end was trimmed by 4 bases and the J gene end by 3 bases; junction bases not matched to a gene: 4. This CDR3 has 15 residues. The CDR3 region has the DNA TGTGCCAGCAGTTCGGACAGGGTATCTAATGAAAAACTGTTTTTT. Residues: CASSSDRVSNEKLFF.